This TCR beta chain was sequenced during a study of cytotoxic CD8 clonotypes in ibrutinib-treated CLL. Libraries were prepared by immunoSEQ multiplex PCR; TCRdb keeps only in-frame clonotypes and omits some of them. The sample lists 150,000 to 200,000 clones; approximately 80% were seen once. This clone came up a few times. The sample consisted of PBMCs, taken after 12 months of ibrutinib treatment. This clonotype was sampled from a human donor with chronic lymphocytic leukemia.

CDR3 in DNA: TGTGCCAGCAGCCTCGACAGTTCCTATGGCTACACCTTC. Amino acid sequence: CASSLDSSYGYTF. The J gene is TRBJ1-2, the V gene TRBV7-2; D is possibly TRBD1 (5 bases). Germline CDR1 is SGHTA and CDR2 is FQGNSA. V was pared by 5 bases and J by 4 bases, with 11 bases between. The CDR3 runs 13 residues.